The sequence of this TCR beta chain was determined in a study of cytomegalovirus exposure and HLA in healthy donors. General observations from the study: Most TCR sequences were rare, but some public TCRs occurred in many donors. Analysis performed later showed TCR beta chains linked to HLA being more clonally expanded than equally common others.

Vbeta (60) and Jbeta (13) primers were used in the PCR. Profiled with immunoSEQ multiplex PCR; TCRdb holds only in-frame clones, not every one. The sample holds roughly 120,000 clones; around 73% are singletons and the top ten take about 4.9%. The CDR3 covers 15 residues. V shed 5 bases and J 7 bases; nucleotides not matched to a gene: 8. Germline V gene sequence: CDR1 MNHEY, CDR2 SVGAGI. As regards this clone: Its antigen is not known.

The material sequenced was PBMCs. The rearrangement joins TRBV6-5 to TRBJ2-1; the match to TRBD1 covers 10 bases. The clonotype originates from a man aged 55-75 years in good health and CMV-seropositive. The DNA of the CDR3 is TGTGCCAGCAGTCATCACGACAGGGGGCGGAATGAGCAGTTCTTC. Translating gives CASSHHDRGRNEQFF.